This T cell receptor (beta chain) was sequenced in a study of CD8 T cells in Susac syndrome. The RNA input was 0.5 to 1 ug, and it was reverse transcribed with random hexamers. TCRdb ran MiXCR on the immunoSEQ multiplex PCR reads and lists one entry per CDR3 protein. The repertoire consists of about 190,000 distinct CDR3 sequences, with 93% occurring once and the leading ten covering 0.1%. Germline loops: CDR1 MNHEY, CDR2 SVGEGT. The germline V and J ends were trimmed by 6 bases and 0 bases, with 6 bases remaining between them. CDR3 length: 14 residues. The authors sequenced TCR beta from blood CD8+ and CD4+ T cells. Healthy donors, matched for age and sex, constituted the control group. TEMRA cells were FACS-enriched, with CD8+ and CD4+ T cells isolated negatively.

This sequence was found in a human donor in good health. The sample consisted of CD4+ T cells from PBMCs. The chain uses TRBV6-2 or TRBV6-3 and TRBJ2-6; D unclear. The CDR3, as DNA: TGTGCCAGCAGCGGCGTCTCTGGGGCCAACGTCCTGACTTTC. Translating gives CASSGVSGANVLTF.